This section outlines one T cell receptor (beta chain) sequence together with its context. The target antigen is unknown. This sample stems from a study of CD8+CD57+ T cells in acquired aplastic anemia. Study-wide results and caveats: Some 29 shared CD8+ CDR3s appeared highly expressed within patients' immunodominant clones.

The CDR3 extends over 15 amino acids. The V gene's germline CDR1 is LNHDA and CDR2 SQIVND (reference sequence). V lost 9 bases, J lost 5 bases, and 10 bases stayed unmatched. Flow cytometry had shown expanded CD8+CD57+ cells in the patients chosen for sequencing. Genomic DNA, the template, was used for profiling of the TCR beta VDJ and CDR3. One entry per CDR3 protein results from TCRdb running MiXCR on the reads. Of some 200,000 distinct CDR3 sequences listed, more than 45% are singletons. The chain recombines TRBV19 with TRBJ1-6; 7 bases map to TRBD1. The sample taken for sequencing was sorted CD4+, CD8+, or CD8+CD57+ T cells (not recorded which) from PBMCs. The source of this sequence is a human donor with aplastic anemia. CDR3 protein: CASSEGRGHNSPLHF. Written as DNA, the CDR3 is TGTGCCAGCAGCGAGGGGAGGGGGCATAATTCACCCCTCCACTTT.